This TCR beta chain was captured by sequencing in a study of blood T cell repertoires in COVID-19. Study-level background: Samples taken during acute and convalescent COVID-19 were collected in the United States, Italy and Spain. The cDNA or gDNA used as material had been derived from T cells, B-cell-depleted T cells, or PBMCs.

In the authors' workflow: Amplification from reference gene primers served as the basis for estimated nucleated cell counts. The protocol was immunoSEQ multiplex PCR, while the TCRdb copy is restricted to in-frame clones and leaves out a portion. V, J and clone size were drawn from that table, and D and trimming were deduced from the DNA. The sample has more than 45,000 clones, around 78% seen once. V was pared by 0 bases and J by 2 bases, with 13 bases between. The length of the CDR3 is 16 residues. The sequence was obtained from a human donor in a cohort sampled during active COVID-19. The chain has TRBV23-1 and TRBJ1-2; D is uncertain. TRBV23-1 is an ORF, with its function uncertain. Specimen: peripheral blood. The CDR3 region is CASSQSLVAENYGYTF. The CDR3 DNA reads TGCGCCAGCAGTCAATCATTGGTAGCGGAGAACTATGGCTACACCTTC.